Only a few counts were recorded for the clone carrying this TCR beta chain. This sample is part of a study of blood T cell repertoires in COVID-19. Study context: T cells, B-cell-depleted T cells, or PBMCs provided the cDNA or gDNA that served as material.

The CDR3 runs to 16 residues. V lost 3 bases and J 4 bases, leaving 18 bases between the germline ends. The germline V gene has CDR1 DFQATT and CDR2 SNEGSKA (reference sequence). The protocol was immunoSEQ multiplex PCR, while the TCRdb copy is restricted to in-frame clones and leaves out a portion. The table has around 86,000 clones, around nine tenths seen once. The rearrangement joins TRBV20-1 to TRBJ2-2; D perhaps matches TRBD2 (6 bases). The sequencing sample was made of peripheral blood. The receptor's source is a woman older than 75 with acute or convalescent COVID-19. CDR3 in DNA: TGCAGTGCTAGTGTTCGGGGGAACCCTGCCACCGGGGAGCTGTTTTTT. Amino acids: CSASVRGNPATGELFF.